This T cell receptor (beta chain) came from a study of human T cells and chemical hapten exposure. Study summary: A 2 cm by 2 cm inner upper arm patch received 2% DPC for sensitization. Each patch test put 0.01% DPC on the upper back, and results were read at 6 days.

This clonotype was recorded at least ten times. Time point: patch test 1, 2 weeks after DPC sensitization. Noted treatment: therapeutic diphenylcyclopropenone sensitization with weekly scalp DPC. TCRdb independently ran MiXCR on the RACE reads; one entry per CDR3 protein. The sample has some 400,000 distinct CDR3 sequences, approximately 5% seen once. This clonotype was obtained from a woman in her forties or fifties with alopecia areata. Some clones in this sample may be carry-over from other donors' samples. The sample here was whole blood, taken in connection with sensitization to the hapten diphenylcyclopropenone (DPC).

CDR3 in DNA: TGTGCCAGCAGTCGTTACAACGTCCTGACTTTC. This sequence encodes CASSRYNVLTF. The rearrangement uses TRBV3-1 and TRBJ2-6, with no clear D. Trimming left V 6 bases short and J 9 bases short, with 6 bases between. Per the germline V gene, CDR1 is LGHDT and CDR2 is YNNKEL (reference sequence). The CDR3 contains 11 residues.